A selection of T cell receptor delta chains follows, all from one sample in a study of Vδ1+ human thymocytes. TCRdb made new clone calls on the multiplex PCR reads using CATT. The profile covers approximately 25,000 delta-chain clones, with nearly 7.5% appearing a single time and 0.85% to 1% taken by the ten largest. The sample was Vdelta1+ gamma-delta thymocytes from the thymus. These receptors all stem from a girl under three years old who had congenital heart surgery. Both conserved end residues are part of each CDR3. The D gene is left open where the match is weak. Clone size, where shown, is once, few, many, or a class for clones that have expanded.

V	J	size	D	DNA	CDR3
TRDV1	TRDJ1	few	TRDD3	TGTGCTCTTGGGGCCCATAGGGGCCTTTCCCCCACTGCACTGGGGATACATAACCCGTACACCGATAAACTCATCTTT	CALGAHRGLSPTALGIHNPYTDKLIF
TRDV1	TRDJ1	few	-	TGTGCTCTTGGGGACCCCGGGGCACACATGAACACCGATAAACTCATCTTT	CALGDPGAHMNTDKLIF
TRDV1	TRDJ1	few	-	TGTGCTCTTGGGGAACTTGCCTGTCCTAATAAACTCATCTTT	CALGELACPNKLIF
TRDV1	TRDJ1	-	TRDD3	TGTGCTCTTACTCCACGCGCTCCTTTCCCATTACTGGGGGAGTCACCCGATAAACTCATCTTT	CALTPRAPFPLLGESPDKLIF
TRDV1	TRDJ1	few	TRDD3	TGTGCTCTTGGGGAACCGGCTGGGGGATACTCGAACGATAAACTCATCTTT	CALGEPAGGYSNDKLIF
TRDV1	TRDJ1	-	-	TGTGCTCTTGGGGACGGCATGGTCGATAAACTCATCTTT	CALGDGMVDKLIF
TRDV1	TRDJ1	few	TRDD3	TGTGCTCTTGGGGAACTTGTATTAGGAAGGACTGGGGGACAAAACACCGATAAACTCATCTTT	CALGELVLGRTGGQNTDKLIF
TRDV1	TRDJ1	few	TRDD3	TGTGCTCTTGGGAATCTTCAAACCGGGGGATACGTCTCGTGCACCGATAAACTCATCTTT	CALGNLQTGGYVSCTDKLIF
TRDV1	TRDJ1	few	TRDD3	TGTGCTCTTGGGGTTCGTCAGCCCCTTCCTACTGGGGGATACGCTTACACCGATAAACTCATCTTT	CALGVRQPLPTGGYAYTDKLIF
TRDV2	TRDJ3	-	TRDD3	TGTGCCTGTGACACATCCCCTGGGGGAAAACCCTGGGACACCCGACAGATGTTTTTC	CACDTSPGGKPWDTRQMFF
TRDV1	TRDJ1	-	-	TGTGCTCTTGGGGAACTAGGAGATACGTTCAACACCGATAAACTCATCTTT	CALGELGDTFNTDKLIF
TRDV1	TRDJ1	few	-	TGTGCTCTTGGGGGCCTCTTTCCGCCTTTTAACACCGATAAACTCATCTTT	CALGGLFPPFNTDKLIF
TRDV1	TRDJ1	-	TRDD3	TGTGCTCTTGGGGAACTTTCGTACTGGGGGATAGGCGATAAACTCATCTTT	CALGELSYWGIGDKLIF
TRDV1	TRDJ1	few	TRDD3	TGTGCTCTTGGGGAACGGGGGATTTTCCTCCGAGACACCGATAAACTCATCTTT	CALGERGIFLRDTDKLIF
TRDV1	TRDJ1	-	TRDD3	TGTGCTGTTGGGGTAAACTGGGGGATATACACCGATAAACTCATCTTT	CAVGVNWGIYTDKLIF
TRDV1	TRDJ1	-	-	TGTGCTCTTGGGGAATCACCCGACCTTGGGGGGCAAGCTATTAAACTCATCTTT	CALGESPDLGGQAIKLIF
TRDV1	TRDJ1	-	-	TGTGCTCTTGGGGAAAAAAGAGACCCGATTCCTACACTGGGGGTCGACGATAAACTCATCTTT	CALGEKRDPIPTLGVDDKLIF
TRDV2	TRDJ1	few	-	TGTGCCTGTGACCCGGCCATCATTACATGTACCGGGGGAATCACCGATAAACTCATCTTT	CACDPAIITCTGGITDKLIF
TRDV1	TRDJ1	few	TRDD3	TGTGCTCTTGGGGAAAGTATACGGGATACTCCCAGGGTCACCGATAAACTCATCTTT	CALGESIRDTPRVTDKLIF
TRDV1	TRDJ1	few	TRDD3	TGTGCTCTTGGGGAACTAGGTCCCACGACTGGGGGAACGCACACTGATAAACTCATCTTT	CALGELGPTTGGTHTDKLIF
TRDV1	TRDJ1	few	TRDD3	TGTGCTCTTGGGGAAACACCACACCCATACTGGGGGATTTCGTACACCGATAAACTCATCTTT	CALGETPHPYWGISYTDKLIF
TRDV1	TRDJ1	-	TRDD3	TGTGCTCTTGGGGAACCCGGCAGCCCCCGCGCGCTACGTCAACTGGGGGATACCTCCCAGTACACCGATAAACTCATCTTT	CALGEPGSPRALRQLGDTSQYTDKLIF
TRDV1	TRDJ1	-	-	TGTGCTCTTGGGGAACTCTACTCCCATCCCGATAAACTCATCTTT	CALGELYSHPDKLIF
TRDV1	TRDJ1	few	-	TGTGCTCTTGGGGAACTAGCCATACAGACCGATAAACTCATCTTT	CALGELAIQTDKLIF
TRDV1	TRDJ1	-	-	TGTGCTCTTGGGGAACTATCCCCCTGGGGACGACCGGCAGCGCGCGCCGATAACCCCGATAAACTCATCTTT	CALGELSPWGRPAARADNPDKLIF
TRDV1	TRDJ1	-	TRDD3	TGTGCTCTTGGGGAACTTGGTTCCCTACTGGGGGATCGAGATAAACTCATCTTT	CALGELGSLLGDRDKLIF
TRDV1	TRDJ1	-	TRDD3	TGTGCTCTTGGACCAAGGGTGGTCGTACTGGGGGATTACATAACCGATAAACTCATCTTT	CALGPRVVVLGDYITDKLIF
TRDV1	TRDJ1	few	TRDD3	TGTGCTCTTGGGGAAATAATCCCACCTACTGGGGGATTGTGGGAATACACCGATAAACTCATCTTT	CALGEIIPPTGGLWEYTDKLIF
TRDV1	TRDJ1	-	TRDD3	TGTGCTCTTGGGGAAGGGGACTCCTGGTTGTACTGGGGGATACGCGACACCGATAAACTCATCTTT	CALGEGDSWLYWGIRDTDKLIF
TRDV1	TRDJ1	-	TRDD3	TGTGCTCTTGGGGCCCGGACGGGGATACGATCCGATAAACTCATCTTT	CALGARTGIRSDKLIF
TRDV1	TRDJ1	-	TRDD2	TGTGCTCTTGGGGAACGTGGCCTTCCTAGAACGTACACCGATAAACTCATCTTT	CALGERGLPRTYTDKLIF
TRDV1	TRDJ1	few	TRDD3	TGTGCTCTTGGGGAACTAACAGGCCCGGTCTTTCCGACTGGGGGATTCAGGACCGATAAACTCATCTTT	CALGELTGPVFPTGGFRTDKLIF
TRDV1	TRDJ1	-	-	TGTGCTCTTGGGGAACCTTATTCCTACCGGGGATACCACACCGATAAACTCATCTTT	CALGEPYSYRGYHTDKLIF
TRDV1	TRDJ1	-	-	TGTGCTCTTGGGGACGGGCCTTACCCTAGACTCATCTTT	CALGDGPYPRLIF
TRDV1	TRDJ1	-	TRDD3	TGTGCTCTTGGGATACTTTTCCCGTTGGGGGATACTTCATACACCGATAAACTCATCTTT	CALGILFPLGDTSYTDKLIF
TRDV1	TRDJ1	few	TRDD3	TGTGCTCTTGGGAGACTCGACACTAATGCCCTCTACAACGACTGGGGGATACGAGAGGGGAACGTCACCGATAAACTCATCTTT	CALGRLDTNALYNDWGIREGNVTDKLIF
TRDV1	TRDJ1	few	-	TGTGCTCTTGCTCTCTCCCTTTCGGGGCGCACTAACACCGATAAACTCATCTTT	CALALSLSGRTNTDKLIF
TRDV1	TRDJ1	few	TRDD3	TGTGCTCTTGGGGAACGGAGGAGAACTCCGGGGGATAAAAAAGGACCCTCCGATAAACTCATCTTT	CALGERRRTPGDKKGPSDKLIF
TRDV1	TRDJ1	-	-	TGTGCTCTACGGACCGATAAACTCATCTTT	CALRTDKLIF
TRDV1	TRDJ1	few	TRDD3	TGTGCTCTTGGGGAAAACCTCCTAACTACGTTACTGGGGAAGTACACCGATAAACTCATCTTT	CALGENLLTTLLGKYTDKLIF
TRDV1	TRDJ1	-	TRDD3	TGTGCTCTTGGGGAAGGTTGGGTCCCAAGCCCATTACTGGGGGATACGCGGGGCACCGATAAACTCATCTTT	CALGEGWVPSPLLGDTRGTDKLIF
TRDV1	TRDJ1	-	TRDD3	TGTGCTCTTGGGGGCCAGCCTACGTTGTGGGGGATTAGGGCGGTAGCCGATAAACTCATCTTT	CALGGQPTLWGIRAVADKLIF
TRDV1	TRDJ1	-	-	TGTGCTCTTGGGGACGCCCAAGCTCCTCAGGTCCGGCTCATCTTT	CALGDAQAPQVRLIF
TRDV1	TRDJ1	few	TRDD3	TGTGCTCTTGGGGTACTGGGGGATAAGGACACCGATAAACTCATCTTT	CALGVLGDKDTDKLIF
TRDV1	TRDJ1	-	TRDD3	TGTGCTCTTGGGTTTTTTGCCCTCCCCGCAACCCGTTCCCACTGGGGGATGACCACCGATAAACTCATCTTT	CALGFFALPATRSHWGMTTDKLIF
TRDV1	TRDJ1	-	-	TGTGCTCTTGGGGAAAGGCATTACGAGGGGCTGGGGTCACTCACCGATAAACTCATCTTT	CALGERHYEGLGSLTDKLIF
TRDV1	TRDJ1	-	-	TGTGCTCTTGGGGACCATACCCCGGCTCTTCTTGGGGAACCAACCCTTAATCCGTACACCGATAAACTCACCTTT	CALGDHTPALLGEPTLNPYTDKLTF
TRDV1	TRDJ1	few	TRDD3	TGTGCTCTTGGGGTTCGAATACTGGGGGTCATATTTGGGATTACCGATAAACTCATCTTT	CALGVRILGVIFGITDKLIF
TRDV1	TRDJ1	-	TRDD3	TGTGCTCTTGGGGACCGACGCTTACTGGGGGATACGCGGGCGATTAAACTCATCTTT	CALGDRRLLGDTRAIKLIF
TRDV1	TRDJ1	few	-	TGTGCTCTTGGGGAAGCAAGAAAACTGACAGGCACCGATAAACTCATCTTT	CALGEARKLTGTDKLIF
TRDV1	TRDJ1	few	TRDD3	TGTGCTCTTGGGGATTTTTACTACTGGGGGAGGAACACCGATAAACTCATCTTT	CALGDFYYWGRNTDKLIF
TRDV1	TRDJ1	few	-	TGTGCTCTTGGGGTATTAGATTCCCGCTACGTTAAACTCATCTTT	CALGVLDSRYVKLIF
TRDV1	TRDJ1	few	-	TGTGCTCTTGGGGAACTCAACCGTACGGTCTCTAAGTGTAACACCGATAAACTCATCTTT	CALGELNRTVSKCNTDKLIF
TRDV1	TRDJ1	few	-	TGTGCTCTTGGGAACCTACCGACGCGACCCAAAACCGATAAACTCATCTTT	CALGNLPTRPKTDKLIF
TRDV1	TRDJ1	few	-	TGTGCTCTTGGGGAAGATCGTTCGGGGGTGGCCGATAAACTCATCTTT	CALGEDRSGVADKLIF
TRDV1	TRDJ1	-	TRDD2	TGTGCTCTTGGGGTCCCTGGCCTTCCTACGCTGGGGGACACCGATAAACTCATCTTT	CALGVPGLPTLGDTDKLIF
TRDV1	TRDJ1	-	-	TGTGCTCTTGGGAATTACACCTTCCTCTCCGACTGGGGAATGGGCAACGATAAACTCATCTTT	CALGNYTFLSDWGMGNDKLIF